The entry below gives a single TCR beta chain sequence along with its context. These data belong to a study of blood T cells in healthy people across ages. The CDR3 spans 14 residues. Per the germline V gene, CDR1 is SNHLY and CDR2 is FYNNEI. V was pared by 8 bases and J by 11 bases, with 24 bases between. It was with a sample-barcoded 5' primer and a J-beta primer mix that a second PCR of roughly 7 to 12 cycles was run. TCRdb analysed the 5' RACE reads with MiXCR anew, one entry per CDR3 protein. The sample yields 1.5 million or so distinct CDR3 sequences, approximately 38% seen once. Total RNA was extracted at no less than 6 micrograms per sample.

This chain joins TRBV2 and TRBJ2-5; maybe TRBD2 (7 bases). The sequencing sample was made of blood. The receptor's source is a woman younger than 35 in good health. The CDR3 loop reads CASLQRDAPGEQYF. CDR3 DNA sequence: TGTGCCAGCCTCCAGCGGGACGCCCCAGGGGAGCAGTACTTC.